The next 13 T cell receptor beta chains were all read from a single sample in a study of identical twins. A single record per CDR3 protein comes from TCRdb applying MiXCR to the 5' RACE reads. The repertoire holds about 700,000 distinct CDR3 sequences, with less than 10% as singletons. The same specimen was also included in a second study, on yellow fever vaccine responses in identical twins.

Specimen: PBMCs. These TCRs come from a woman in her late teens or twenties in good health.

CDR3 region: CASSPWAGGIYEQYF. CDR3 DNA: TGTGCCAGCAGCCCGTGGGCAGGGGGCATCTACGAGCAGTACTTC. The genes are TRBV7-8 and TRBJ2-7, with TRBD1 identical over 8 bases. The ends lost 5 bases at V and 3 bases at J; junction bases unmatched: 9. The CDR3 runs to 15 residues. Germline V lookup: CDR1 SGHVS, CDR2 FQNEAQ. Together with reference TRBV7-8 and TRBJ2-7, the CDR3 gives the full variable domain: GAGVSQSPRYKVAKRGQDVALRCDPISGHVSLFWYQQALGQGPEFLTYFQNEAQLDKSGLPSDRFFAERPEGSVSTLKIQRTQQEDSAVYLCASSPWAGGIYEQYFGPGTRLTVT.

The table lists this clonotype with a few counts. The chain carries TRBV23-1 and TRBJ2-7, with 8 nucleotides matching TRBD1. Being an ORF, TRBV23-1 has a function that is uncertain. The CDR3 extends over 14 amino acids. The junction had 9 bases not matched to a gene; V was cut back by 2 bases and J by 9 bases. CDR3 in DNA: TGCGCCAGCAGTCAACGCGGACAGGGCCGGGTGCAGTACTTC. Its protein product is CASSQRGQGRVQYF.

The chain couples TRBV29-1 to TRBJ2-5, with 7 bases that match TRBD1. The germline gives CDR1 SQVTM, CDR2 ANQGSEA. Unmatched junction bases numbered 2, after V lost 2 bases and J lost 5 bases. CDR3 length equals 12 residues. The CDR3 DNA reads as TGCAGCGTTGAATCAGGGGGTGAGACCCAGTACTTC. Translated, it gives CSVESGGETQYF.

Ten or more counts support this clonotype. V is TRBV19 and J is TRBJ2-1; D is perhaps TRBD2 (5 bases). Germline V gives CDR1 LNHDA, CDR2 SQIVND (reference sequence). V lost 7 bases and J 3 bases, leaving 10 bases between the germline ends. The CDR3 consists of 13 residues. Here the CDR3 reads CASTGIRYNEQFF. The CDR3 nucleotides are TGTGCCAGTACCGGGATCCGCTACAATGAGCAGTTCTTC.

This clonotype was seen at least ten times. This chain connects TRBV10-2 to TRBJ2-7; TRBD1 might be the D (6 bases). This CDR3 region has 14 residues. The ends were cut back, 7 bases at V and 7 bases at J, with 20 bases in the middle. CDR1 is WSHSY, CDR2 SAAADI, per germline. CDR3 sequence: CASIRQGNIGEQYF. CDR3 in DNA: TGCGCCAGCATCCGGCAGGGGAATATTGGGGAGCAGTACTTC.

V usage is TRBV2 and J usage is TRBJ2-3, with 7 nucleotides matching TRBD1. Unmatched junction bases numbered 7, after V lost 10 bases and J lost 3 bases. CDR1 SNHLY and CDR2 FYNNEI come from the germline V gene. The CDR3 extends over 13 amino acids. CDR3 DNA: TGTGCCACCCTAGGACAGGAAACAGATACGCAGTATTTT. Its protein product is CATLGQETDTQYF.

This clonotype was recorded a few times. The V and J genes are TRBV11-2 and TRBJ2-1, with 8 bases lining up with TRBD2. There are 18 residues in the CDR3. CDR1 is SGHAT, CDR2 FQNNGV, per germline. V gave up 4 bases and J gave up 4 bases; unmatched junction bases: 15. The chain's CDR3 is CASSWGGGTTGPYNEQFF. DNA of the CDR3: TGTGCCAGCAGCTGGGGCGGGGGGACGACAGGACCTTACAATGAGCAGTTCTTC.

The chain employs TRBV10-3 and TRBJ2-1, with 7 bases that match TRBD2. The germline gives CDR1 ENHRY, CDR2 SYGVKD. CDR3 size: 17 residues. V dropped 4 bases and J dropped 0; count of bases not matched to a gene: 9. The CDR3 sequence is CAISGGGRVSSYNEQFF. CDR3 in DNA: TGTGCCATCAGTGGGGGAGGGAGGGTAAGCTCCTACAATGAGCAGTTCTTC.

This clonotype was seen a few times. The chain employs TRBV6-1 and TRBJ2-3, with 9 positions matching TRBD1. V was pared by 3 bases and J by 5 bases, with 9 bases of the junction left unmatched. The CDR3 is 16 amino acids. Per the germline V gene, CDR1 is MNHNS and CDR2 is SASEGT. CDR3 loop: CASSDETGGSQDTQYF. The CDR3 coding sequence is TGTGCCAGCAGTGACGAGACAGGGGGTTCCCAAGATACGCAGTATTTT.

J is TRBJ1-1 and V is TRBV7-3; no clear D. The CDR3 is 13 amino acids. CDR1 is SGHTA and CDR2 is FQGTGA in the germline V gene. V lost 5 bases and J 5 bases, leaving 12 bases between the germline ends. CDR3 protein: CASSPGWGTEAFF. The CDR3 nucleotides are TGTGCCAGCAGCCCCGGCTGGGGAACTGAAGCTTTCTTT.

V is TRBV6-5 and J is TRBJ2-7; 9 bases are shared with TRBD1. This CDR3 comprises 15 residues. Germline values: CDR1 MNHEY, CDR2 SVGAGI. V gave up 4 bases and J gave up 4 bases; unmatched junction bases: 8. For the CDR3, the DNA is TGTGCCAGCAGTTTTTCCGGGACAGGGAGATACGAGCAGTACTTC. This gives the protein CASSFSGTGRYEQYF.

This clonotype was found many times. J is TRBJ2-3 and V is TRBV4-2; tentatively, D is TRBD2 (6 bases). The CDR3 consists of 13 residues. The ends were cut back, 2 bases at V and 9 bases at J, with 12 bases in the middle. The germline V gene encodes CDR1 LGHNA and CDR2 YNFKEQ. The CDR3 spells CASSQLLGGTQYF. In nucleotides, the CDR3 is TGTGCCAGCAGCCAACTTCTGGGGGGAACGCAGTATTTT.

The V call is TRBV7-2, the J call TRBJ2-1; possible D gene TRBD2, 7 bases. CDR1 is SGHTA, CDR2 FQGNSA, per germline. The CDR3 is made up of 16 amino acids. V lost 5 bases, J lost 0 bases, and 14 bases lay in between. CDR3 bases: TGTGCCAGCAGCCCGCGTCGGGGGGCCTCCTACAATGAGCAGTTCTTC. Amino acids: CASSPRRGASYNEQFF.